Listed below are T cell receptor beta chains from one sample, sequenced in a study of PD-1 blockade in classical Hodgkin lymphoma. TCRdb's table, derived via immunoSEQ multiplex PCR, lists solely in-frame clones and lacks some. This table holds 40,000 to 50,000 clones, around 78% found once. The sample in question was peripheral blood mononuclear cells (PBMCs), obtained at baseline. These receptors came from a human donor with classical Hodgkin lymphoma. Both conserved end residues are part of each CDR3. The D gene is left open where the match is weak. Only some rows state a clone size, as once, few, many or a class for expanded clones.

CDR3aa	CDR3nt	abundance	v_gene	j_gene	d_gene
CASSSRGINQPQHF	TGTGCCAGCAGCTCCAGAGGCATCAATCAGCCCCAGCATTTT	few	TRBV9	TRBJ1-5	.
CASSLRGDRENEQYF	TGCGCCAGCAGCTTGAGGGGGGACAGGGAGAACGAGCAGTACTTC	.	TRBV5-1	TRBJ2-7	TRBD1
CASREVTSTDTQYF	TGCGCCAGCAGGGAGGTAACTAGCACAGATACGCAGTATTTT	few	TRBV5-1	TRBJ2-3	.
CASTKDRAWDEQYF	TGTGCCAGCACGAAGGACAGGGCATGGGACGAGCAGTACTTC	.	TRBV5-6	TRBJ2-7	TRBD1
CASMVTNQETQYF	TGTGCCAGCATGGTGACTAACCAAGAGACCCAGTACTTC	.	TRBV2	TRBJ2-5	.
CASSRTAITEAFF	TGTGCCAGCAGCAGGACAGCAATCACTGAAGCTTTCTTT	.	TRBV5-5	TRBJ1-1	.
CASTRSGEGKNIQYF	TGCGCCAGTACGAGGTCTGGGGAGGGCAAAAACATTCAGTACTTC	.	TRBV5-1	TRBJ2-4	TRBD2
CASSETRGADTQYF	TGTGCCAGCAGTGAGACCAGGGGCGCAGATACGCAGTATTTT	.	TRBV2	TRBJ2-3	.
CASSLGQGGRDTQYF	TGTGCCAGCAGCTTAGGGCAGGGGGGGCGTGATACGCAGTATTTT	few	TRBV11-2	TRBJ2-3	.
CASSQPPGVDGYTF	TGTGCCAGCAGCCAACCCCCGGGGGTTGATGGCTACACCTTC	.	TRBV4-2	TRBJ1-2	.
CSVPLAGTYNEQFF	TGCAGCGTCCCCCTTGCGGGAACCTACAATGAGCAGTTCTTC	.	TRBV29-1	TRBJ2-1	.
CASSETGTRYEQYF	TGTGCCAGCAGCGAGACAGGGACGAGGTACGAGCAGTACTTC	.	TRBV27	TRBJ2-7	TRBD1
CASSPTAATNEKLFF	TGTGCCAGTAGTCCTACCGCTGCAACTAATGAAAAACTGTTTTTT	few	TRBV19	TRBJ1-4	.
CASSQGYGHPYGYTF	TGCGCCAGCAGCCAAGGGTATGGGCACCCCTATGGCTACACCTTC	few	TRBV5-1	TRBJ1-2	.
CASSMGGLANYEQYF	TGTGCCAGCAGTATGGGCGGACTAGCCAACTACGAGCAGTACTTC	.	TRBV6-4	TRBJ2-7	TRBD2
CASSVGVAGGSGETQYF	TGTGCCAGCAGCGTAGGGGTAGCGGGGGGGTCAGGAGAGACCCAGTACTTC	.	TRBV9	TRBJ2-5	TRBD2